This record looks at one TCR beta chain sequence and its context. Its specificity is not known. Time point specified: newly diagnosed GD, antithyroid drugs for less than 3 months. PBMC-derived RNA was used for the TCR library. American Thyroid Association guidelines were used to diagnose Graves' disease. The CDR3 has 15 amino acids. The germline V gene encodes CDR1 MNHNS and CDR2 SASEGT. Trimming pared 5 bases from V and 2 bases from J, leaving 16 bases between. Arm-PCR of CDR3 regions and iRepertoire HTBI primers were used to build TCR beta libraries. TCRdb re-analysed the multiplex PCR reads in MiXCR, keeping a single row per CDR3 protein. Among hundreds of thousands of distinct CDR3 sequences listed, approximately 16% were seen once. This entry comes from a study of regulatory T cells in long-lasting Graves disease. Findings and limits, study-wide: Favoring TRBV28, TRBJ1-2 and TRBJ2-5 was a feature seen in persistent disease.

These data also featured in a second study, about T cells in Graves' hyperthyroidism and ophthalmopathy. As that study records: Blood also showed most of the thyroid clonotypes that were expanded above 0.001.

The rearrangement joins TRBV6-1 to TRBJ2-7; D unclear. The clonotype originates from a woman aged 25 to 39 with Graves disease. Here the sequenced sample was peripheral blood mononuclear cells (PBMCs), taken at new diagnosis, from a patient treated with antithyroid drugs. CDR3 region: CASSPGWVAPYEQYF. For the CDR3, the DNA is TGTGCCAGCAGTCCTGGGTGGGTAGCCCCCTACGAGCAGTACTTC.